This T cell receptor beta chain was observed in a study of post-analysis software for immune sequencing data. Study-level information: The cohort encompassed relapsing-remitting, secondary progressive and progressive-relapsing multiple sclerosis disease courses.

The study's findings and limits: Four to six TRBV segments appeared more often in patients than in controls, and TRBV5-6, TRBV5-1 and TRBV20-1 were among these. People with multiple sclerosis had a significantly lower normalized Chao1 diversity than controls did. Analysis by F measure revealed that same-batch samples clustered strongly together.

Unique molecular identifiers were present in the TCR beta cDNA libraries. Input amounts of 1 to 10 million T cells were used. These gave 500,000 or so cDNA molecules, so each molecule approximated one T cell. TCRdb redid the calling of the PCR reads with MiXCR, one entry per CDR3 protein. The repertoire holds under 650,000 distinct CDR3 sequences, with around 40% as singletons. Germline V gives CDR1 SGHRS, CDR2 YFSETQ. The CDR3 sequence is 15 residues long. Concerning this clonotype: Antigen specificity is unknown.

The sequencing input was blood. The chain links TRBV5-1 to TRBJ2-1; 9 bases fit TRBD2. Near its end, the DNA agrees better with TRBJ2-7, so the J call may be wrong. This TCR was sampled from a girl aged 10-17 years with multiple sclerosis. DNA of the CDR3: TGCGCCAGCAGCTCGCGGGGGGGCCCCTTGAATGAGCAGTACTTC. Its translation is CASSSRGGPLNEQYF.